The 27 T cell receptor beta chains presented below share a single source sample, sequenced in a study of graft-versus-host responses after intestinal transplantation. These receptors have no identified antigens. The data were produced by immunoSEQ multiplex PCR, yet TCRdb's version contains in-frame clones alone and is incomplete. The sample lists roughly 110,000 clones, 85% to 95% occurring once. The input for sequencing was unstimulated CD4+ T cells sorted from spleen or lymph node cells, taken before transplant. These receptors were obtained from a human donor who was the organ donor for an intestinal transplant.

This clone was observed once. This chain links TRBV25-1 with TRBJ1-1, with D perhaps TRBD1 (5 bases). From germline, CDR1 is MGHDK and CDR2 SYGVNS. The V gene lost 0 bases and the J gene lost 6 bases, with 14 bases spanning the gap. This CDR3 contains 15 residues. The CDR3 loop reads CASSEYKGMGSEAFF. The CDR3 nucleotides read TGTGCCAGCAGTGAATATAAGGGGATGGGATCTGAAGCTTTCTTT. Full variable domain (rest looked up from reference TRBV25-1 and TRBJ1-1): EADIYQTPRYLVIGTGKKITLECSQTMGHDKMYWYQQDPGMELHLIHYSYGVNSTEKGDLSSESTVSRIRTEHFPLTLESARPSHTSQYLCASSEYKGMGSEAFFGQGTRLTVV.

The chain uses TRBV19 and TRBJ2-2; D might be TRBD1 (6 bases). Trimming stripped 3 bases from V and 4 bases from J, with 21 bases between. From germline, CDR1 is LNHDA and CDR2 SQIVND (reference sequence). CDR3 length: 18 amino acids. The CDR3: CASSIQVRQGLTTGELFF. Written as DNA, the CDR3 is TGTGCCAGTAGTATTCAAGTCCGGCAGGGGTTAACCACCGGGGAGCTGTTTTTT.

This clone was seen once. This rearrangement joins TRBV6-1 to TRBJ1-2, with D unresolved. V dropped 1 base and J dropped 13 bases, with 16 bases sitting between them. The germline gives CDR1 MNHNS, CDR2 SASEGT. This CDR3 contains 13 residues. The CDR3: CASSEGWQVRSTF. CDR3 in DNA: TGTGCCAGCAGTGAAGGGTGGCAGGTCCGTTCCACCTTC.

The chain links TRBV12-5 to TRBJ2-1, with TRBD2 identical over 7 bases. In germline, CDR1 is LGHNT, CDR2 FRNRAP. With 6 bases clipped from V and 5 bases from J, the junction kept 16 bases outside the gene matches. There are 17 residues in the CDR3. The CDR3 nucleotides are TGTGCTAGTGGACCCATCGGACTAGGACCCTCTGACAATGAGCAGTTCTTC. It yields the protein CASGPIGLGPSDNEQFF.

V usage is TRBV6-5 and J usage is TRBJ2-7; 12 nucleotides match TRBD2. V lost 2 bases and J lost 6; bases outside the gene matches: 8. Germline-derived CDR1 and CDR2 are MNHEY and SVGAGI. CDR3 length: 16 residues. CDR3 DNA: TGTGCCAGCAGTTACCTGTCTAGCGGGAGGGCCGCCGAGCAGTACTTC. Its translation is CASSYLSSGRAAEQYF.

This chain links TRBV19 with TRBJ2-1; no firm D call. The CDR3 covers 14 residues. Germline loops: CDR1 LNHDA, CDR2 SQIVND (reference sequence). Deletions cut 3 bases from V and 1 base from J, with 7 bases between. CDR3 in DNA: TGTGCCAGTAGTATCATGGCTTCCTACAATGAGCAGTTCTTC. Encoded protein: CASSIMASYNEQFF.

J is TRBJ1-2 and V is TRBV18, with a tentative D call TRBD1 (6 bases). V gave up 6 bases and J gave up 4 bases, with 21 bases separating them. The CDR3 spans 16 residues. In germline, CDR1 is KGHSH, CDR2 LQKENI. CDR3 loop: CASSIGGPESPYGYTF. The DNA for the CDR3 is TGTGCCAGCTCCATCGGGGGCCCAGAGAGTCCCTATGGCTACACCTTC.

Of note for this clone: The sample has other DNA sequences that encode this CDR3 too. The chain is built from TRBV9 and TRBJ2-1, with D unresolved. This CDR3 has 15 residues. Trimming cost V 2 bases and J 0 bases, with 9 bases left between them. Germline lookup yields CDR1 SGDLS and CDR2 YYNGEE. DNA for the CDR3: TGTGCCAGCAGCGTGGCAGTTTCCTCCTACAATGAGCAGTTCTTC. It codes for CASSVAVSSYNEQFF.

The chain carries TRBV10-3 and TRBJ2-1, with D unclear. The V and J ends lost 8 bases and 4 bases respectively, with 15 bases between them. CDR1 and CDR2 from the germline V gene are ENHRY and SYGVKD. The CDR3 extends over 14 amino acids. The CDR3: CAIAGWSTYNEQFF. Written as DNA, the CDR3 is TGTGCCATCGCAGGCTGGAGCACTTACAATGAGCAGTTCTTC.

The CDR3 DNA reads as TGTGCCAGCAGTCGGGGACCGAGCTATGGCTACACCTTC. Its translation: CASSRGPSYGYTF. The rearrangement uses TRBV6-5 and TRBJ1-2, with D possibly matching TRBD1 (5 bases). CDR1 MNHEY and CDR2 SVGAGI come from the germline V gene. This CDR3 is built from 13 residues. V was clipped by 5 bases and J by 4 bases, with 11 bases between them.

V gene TRBV5-1 combines with J gene TRBJ2-5; 7 nucleotides line up with TRBD1. Germline V gene sequence: CDR1 SGHRS, CDR2 YFSETQ. After removal of 4 bases from V and 4 bases from J, the junction contained 7 bases not matched to a gene. This CDR3 contains 14 residues. The CDR3 spells CASSRVQGSETQYF. DNA of the CDR3: TGCGCCAGCAGCCGGGTACAGGGGTCAGAGACCCAGTACTTC.

The rearrangement joins TRBV6-5 to TRBJ2-7, with TRBD2 as a possible D gene (5 bases). Germline values: CDR1 MNHEY, CDR2 SVGAGI. V lost 2 bases to trimming and J lost 0 bases, with 11 bases between them. The CDR3 contains 15 residues. The CDR3 nucleotides are TGTGCCAGCAGTTACGGGGTGGGGAGCTCCTACGAGCAGTACTTC. Its translation is CASSYGVGSSYEQYF.

The genes are TRBV14 and TRBJ2-7, with TRBD2 matching 13 bases. Germline CDR1 and CDR2: SGHDN and FVKESK. The CDR3 is made up of 13 amino acids. V lost 4 bases, J lost 7 bases, and 1 base stayed unmatched. CDR3 region: CASSLGLAGEQYF. CDR3 in DNA: TGTGCCAGCAGCCTGGGACTAGCGGGAGAGCAGTACTTC.

The chain employs TRBV10-3 and TRBJ2-2; 10 nucleotides line up with TRBD1. V lost 6 bases, J lost 0 bases, and 1 base stayed unmatched. The CDR3 runs to 15 residues. Germline loops: CDR1 ENHRY, CDR2 SYGVKD. CDR3 amino acids: CAIRGQGSNTGELFF. The DNA for the CDR3 is TGTGCCATCAGGGGACAGGGGTCGAACACCGGGGAGCTGTTTTTT.

This chain links TRBV5-6 with TRBJ1-2, with D perhaps TRBD1 (5 bases). This CDR3 is built from 15 residues. Germline V gives CDR1 SGHDT, CDR2 YYEEEE. Between the trimmed V and J ends, which lost 1 base and 6 bases, there was a span of 16 bases. The CDR3 reads CASSLSGAGFDGYTF. The CDR3 region has the DNA TGTGCCAGCAGCTTGAGTGGGGCAGGGTTTGATGGCTACACCTTC. Together with reference TRBV5-6 and TRBJ1-2, the CDR3 gives the full variable domain: DAGVTQSPTHLIKTRGQQVTLRCSPKSGHDTVSWYQQALGQGPQFIFQYYEEEERQRGNFPDRFSGHQFPNYSSELNVNALLLGDSALYLCASSLSGAGFDGYTFGSGTRLTVV.

The chain combines TRBV9 with TRBJ1-1, with a weak D call TRBD1 (5 bases). CDR3 length: 14 residues. Germline assignment: CDR1 SGDLS and CDR2 YYNGEE. Deletions cut 2 bases from V and 2 bases from J, with 10 bases between. In nucleotides, the CDR3 is TGTGCCAGCAGCGTGGGGGGATTCAACACTGAAGCTTTCTTT. It yields the protein CASSVGGFNTEAFF.

The chain couples TRBV21-1 to TRBJ2-7; no DNA check was done on the table's D call, TRBD1. TRBV21-1 is a pseudogene locus. This CDR3 spans 12 amino acids. This CDR3 is CATTGASYEQYF. CDR3 in DNA: TGTGCCACCACAGGGGCATCCTACGAGCAGTACTTC.

The chain employs TRBV30 and TRBJ2-3; D unresolved. The V end was cut by 0 bases, the J end by 1 base, with 17 bases between. The CDR3 has 17 amino acids. The germline V gene has CDR1 GTSNPN and CDR2 SVGIG (reference sequence). The CDR3 sequence: CAWSVTRVTGGTDTQYF. CDR3 coding DNA: TGTGCCTGGAGTGTAACCCGGGTTACTGGTGGCACAGATACGCAGTATTTT.

The V and J genes are TRBV9 and TRBJ1-3, with D tentatively TRBD1 (5 bases). In germline, CDR1 is SGDLS, CDR2 YYNGEE. V lost 0 bases, J lost 0 bases, and 10 bases lay in between. There are 16 residues in the CDR3. CDR3 bases: TGTGCCAGCAGCGTAGGGGGGTTTAGCTCTGGAAACACCATATATTTT. Encoded protein: CASSVGGFSSGNTIYF. Together with reference TRBV9 and TRBJ1-3, the CDR3 gives the full variable domain: DSGVTQTPKHLITATGQRVTLRCSPRSGDLSVYWYQQSLDQGLQFLIQYYNGEERAKGNILERFSAQQFPDLHSELNLSSLELGDSALYFCASSVGGFSSGNTIYFGEGSWLTVV.

The CDR3 is CASKERTSGTYEQYF. The CDR3 coding sequence is TGTGCCAGCAAGGAAAGGACTAGCGGGACCTACGAGCAGTACTTC. This chain connects TRBV6-1 to TRBJ2-7; 12 bases agree with TRBD2. The length of the CDR3 is 15 residues. In germline, CDR1 is MNHNS, CDR2 SASEGT. Trimming cost V 7 bases and J 2 bases; bases outside gene matches: 6.

V gene TRBV7-8 combines with J gene TRBJ2-7, with TRBD1 matching 7 bases. The CDR3 is made up of 14 amino acids. V gave up 2 bases and J gave up 5 bases; unmatched junction bases: 6. In germline, CDR1 is SGHVS, CDR2 FQNEAQ. CDR3 in DNA: TGTGCCAGCAGCTTAAACAGGGGTCTGGACGAGCAGTACTTC. Translated: CASSLNRGLDEQYF.

V gene TRBV7-3 combines with J gene TRBJ2-2, with D tentatively TRBD1 (5 bases). There are 15 residues in the CDR3. With 5 bases removed from V and 5 bases from J, the gap between germline ends came to 15 bases. CDR1 and CDR2 from the germline V gene are SGHTA and FQGTGA. The CDR3 nucleotides read TGTGCCAGCAGCCCCCAGGGTGGGTGGACCGGGGAGCTGTTTTTT. Translated: CASSPQGGWTGELFF.

The chain has TRBV2 and TRBJ2-5; no reliable D call. The CDR3 loop spans 13 amino acids. V gave up 7 bases and J gave up 5 bases, with 14 bases separating them. The germline V gene has CDR1 SNHLY and CDR2 FYNNEI. Here the CDR3 DNA reads TGTGCCAGCAAGCAGTGGACCATGGAGACCCAGTACTTC. It is translated as CASKQWTMETQYF. The whole variable domain, filled in from reference TRBV2 and TRBJ2-5, reads EPEVTQTPSHQVTQMGQEVILRCVPISNHLYFYWYRQILGQKVEFLVSFYNNEISEKSEIFDDQFSVERPDGSNFTLKIRSTKLEDSAMYFCASKQWTMETQYFGPGTRLLVL.

The chain joins TRBV13 to TRBJ1-5; 7 nucleotides align to TRBD1. Trimming took 5 bases from V and 5 from J; bases not matched to a gene: 6. Per germline, CDR1 PRHDT and CDR2 FYEKMQ (reference sequence). The CDR3 loop spans 14 amino acids. The chain's CDR3 is CASSVGTADQPQHF. The CDR3, as DNA: TGTGCCAGCAGCGTGGGGACAGCGGATCAGCCCCAGCATTTT.

The rearrangement uses TRBV5-8 and TRBJ2-7, with a possible D match to TRBD2 (7 bases). Germline values: CDR1 SGHTS, CDR2 YDEGEE. The V end lost 6 bases, the J end lost 4 bases, and 23 bases lay between the germline ends. The CDR3 is made up of 16 amino acids. The CDR3 protein is CASTVGGRGHVYEQYF. CDR3 DNA sequence: TGTGCCAGCACCGTGGGGGGGCGGGGACACGTTTACGAGCAGTACTTC.

The chain carries TRBV5-1 and TRBJ2-2, with D hard to call. Trimming took off 2 bases at V and 1 base at J, with 3 bases between the two ends. This CDR3 is built from 13 residues. Germline V gene lookup returns CDR1 SGHRS and CDR2 YFSETQ. The CDR3 DNA reads TGCGCCAGCAGCTTCGGGAACACCGGGGAGCTGTTTTTT. It yields the protein CASSFGNTGELFF.

The J gene is TRBJ2-3, the V gene TRBV19; D call uncertain. V was pared by 3 bases and J by 1 base, with 11 bases between. CDR3 length: 15 residues. Germline lookup yields CDR1 LNHDA and CDR2 SQIVND (reference sequence). CDR3: CASSINPGGTDTQYF. The CDR3 coding sequence is TGTGCCAGTAGTATTAACCCTGGGGGCACAGATACGCAGTATTTT.